This T cell receptor beta chain was recovered during a study of Ad26.COV2.S vaccination and SARS-CoV-2 variants. Study observations and caveats: It was vaccine recipients, not placebo recipients, who had the higher spike-specific TCR breadth.

The treatment here: roughly 20 received Ad26.COV2.S at low or high dose, single or two shots; five or six received placebo; per-sample allocation not given. Samples analyzed were those drawn on day 63 after the first vaccine or placebo injection. About this clone itself: The antigen remains unidentified.

Method: immunoSEQ multiplex PCR; TCRdb's copy keeps in-frame clones and lacks some. The profile shows approximately 350,000 clones, roughly four fifths of them singletons. This sequence was found in a person between 18 and 60 years old who received the Ad26.COV2.S COVID-19 vaccine or a placebo. The sample here was peripheral blood, taken in a trial of Ad26.COV2.S vaccine versus placebo.

CDR3 sequence reads: CASSLQGYTGELFF. The CDR3 DNA follows: TGTGCCAGCAGTTTACAGGGGTACACCGGGGAGCTGTTTTTT. The chain combines TRBV6-5 with TRBJ2-2, with 7 bases fitting TRBD1. This CDR3 comprises 14 residues. After removal of 4 bases from V and 3 bases from J, the junction contained 2 bases not matched to a gene. Per the germline V gene, CDR1 is MNHEY and CDR2 is SVGAGI.